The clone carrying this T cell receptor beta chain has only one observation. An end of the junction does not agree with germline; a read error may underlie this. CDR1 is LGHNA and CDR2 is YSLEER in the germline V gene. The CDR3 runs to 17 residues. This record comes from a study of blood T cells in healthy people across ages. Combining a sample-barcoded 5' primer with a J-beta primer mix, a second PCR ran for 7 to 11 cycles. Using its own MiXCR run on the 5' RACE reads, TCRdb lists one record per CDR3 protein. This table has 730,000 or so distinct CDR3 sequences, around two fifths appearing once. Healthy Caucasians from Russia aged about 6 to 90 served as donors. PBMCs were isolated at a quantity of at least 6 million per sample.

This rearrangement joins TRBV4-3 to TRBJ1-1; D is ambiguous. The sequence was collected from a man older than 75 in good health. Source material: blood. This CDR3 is CASSQDYTRYMNTGAFF. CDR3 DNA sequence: TGCGCCAGCAGCCAAGATTATACGCGTTACATGAACACTGGAGCTTTCTTT.